One and the same sample provided the 23 T cell receptor beta chains below, sequenced in a study of spatial heterogeneity in lung cancer. TCRdb fed the 5' RACE reads into MiXCR, producing one record per CDR3 protein. The repertoire holds 39,000 or so distinct CDR3 sequences, with around 7.5% as singletons. Indicated time point: sample taken at primary tumor resection. This sample comprised PBMCs, obtained at surgery. Source of these receptors: a male donor with early-stage non-small cell lung cancer.

The chain has TRBV5-1 and TRBJ2-2, with 7 bases fitting TRBD1. From germline, CDR1 is SGHRS and CDR2 YFSETQ. Trimming cost V 3 bases and J 5 bases; bases outside gene matches: 4. The CDR3 consists of 14 residues. CDR3 protein: CASSSGQFTGELFF. For the CDR3, the DNA is TGCGCCAGCAGCTCGGGACAGTTTACCGGGGAGCTGTTTTTT. The entire variable domain, with the rest obtained from reference TRBV5-1 and TRBJ2-2, is as follows: KAGVTQTPRYLIKTRGQQVTLSCSPISGHRSVSWYQQTPGQGLQFLFEYFSETQRNKGNFPGRFSGRQFSNSRSEMNVSTLELGDSALYLCASSSGQFTGELFFGEGSRLTVL.

This clonotype was counted only a few times. The chain uses TRBV10-3 and TRBJ2-2, with D perhaps TRBD2 (6 bases). The germline CDR1 and CDR2 sequences are ENHRY and SYGVKD. CDR3 length equals 17 residues. V was cut by 5 bases and J by 5 bases, with 21 bases left in between. CDR3 DNA: TGTGCCATCAGTCCCCGTGGGGGGTACAGTGCTACCGGGGAGCTGTTTTTT. It encodes CAISPRGGYSATGELFF.

The chain joins TRBV7-9 to TRBJ2-3; D possibly uses TRBD1 or TRBD2 (5 bases each). Per germline, CDR1 SEHNR and CDR2 FQNEAQ (reference sequence). V lost 5 bases and J 4 bases, leaving 13 bases between the germline ends. There are 14 residues in the CDR3. The CDR3 protein is CASSAPVGADTQYF. Here the CDR3 DNA reads TGTGCCAGCAGCGCCCCCGTGGGGGCAGATACGCAGTATTTT. The full variable domain, with the rest looked up from reference TRBV7-9 and TRBJ2-3, is DTGVSQNPRHKITKRGQNVTFRCDPISEHNRLYWYRQTLGQGPEFLTYFQNEAQLEKSRLLSDRFSAERPKGSFSTLEIQRTEQGDSAMYLCASSAPVGADTQYFGPGTRLTVL.

In its sample, this clonotype was seen a few times. J is TRBJ2-3 and V is TRBV6-5; unclear D gene. The CDR3 extends over 17 amino acids. Germline V gene lookup returns CDR1 MNHEY and CDR2 SVGAGI. V was cut by 0 bases and J by 3 bases, with 16 bases left in between. The CDR3 bases are TGTGCCAGCAGTTACTCCTCCTATAAGACGGAGACAGATACGCAGTATTTT. This codes for CASSYSSYKTETDTQYF.

This clonotype has more than one count but fewer than ten. The chain links TRBV2 to TRBJ2-4; the D gene is possibly TRBD2 (6 bases). Per the germline V gene, CDR1 is SNHLY and CDR2 is FYNNEI. The CDR3 has 15 residues. The V and J ends lost 0 bases and 6 bases respectively, with 12 bases between them. The CDR3 region is CASSEALAGRNIQYF. DNA for the CDR3: TGTGCCAGCAGTGAAGCACTAGCCGGTAGAAACATTCAGTACTTC.

This sequence joins TRBV27 and TRBJ1-5; D not resolved. V shed 4 bases and J shed 0 bases, with 13 bases lying between them. The CDR3 runs 16 residues. Germline V gene sequence: CDR1 MNHEY, CDR2 SMNVEV (reference sequence). In DNA, the CDR3 is TGTGCCAGCAGTTCGCAACCCGGTCTTAGCAATCAGCCCCAGCATTTT. It encodes CASSSQPGLSNQPQHF.

The table lists this clonotype with a few counts. This chain joins TRBV6-1 and TRBJ1-3, with 7 nucleotides matching TRBD1. CDR3 length: 14 residues. The ends lost 6 bases at V and 3 bases at J; junction bases unmatched: 5. Germline CDR1 is MNHNS and CDR2 is SASEGT. CDR3 amino acids: CASSSGGNGNTIYF. CDR3 nucleotides: TGTGCCAGCAGCTCAGGGGGGAATGGAAACACCATATATTTT.

This clonotype has a count of ten or more. V and J are TRBV20-1 and TRBJ2-2; 7 bases map to TRBD2. CDR3 length: 15 amino acids. Trimming cost V 2 bases and J 6 bases; bases outside gene matches: 9. CDR1 is DFQATT and CDR2 is SNEGSKA in the germline V gene (reference sequence). In DNA form, the CDR3 reads TGCAGTGCTAGATTTTCGCGGGAGTCCGCCGGGGAGCTGTTTTTT. It encodes CSARFSRESAGELFF.

This clonotype has at least ten counts. The chain uses TRBV29-1 and TRBJ2-1; maybe TRBD2 (6 bases). This CDR3 spans 18 amino acids. With 5 bases removed from V and 4 bases from J, the gap between germline ends came to 27 bases. Looked up from germline, CDR1 is SQVTM and CDR2 is ANQGSEA. The chain's CDR3 is CSVRGRPGLPISYNEQFF. DNA of the CDR3: TGCAGCGTTCGAGGGAGGCCAGGGCTACCAATATCTTACAATGAGCAGTTCTTC.

At least ten counts were recorded for this clonotype. CDR3 amino acids: CSVSRETNEKLFF. In nucleotides, the CDR3 is TGCAGCGTTTCCAGGGAGACTAATGAAAAACTGTTTTTT. The chain recombines TRBV29-1 with TRBJ1-4; D is possibly TRBD1 (5 bases). The length of the CDR3 is 13 residues. Germline CDR1 SQVTM, CDR2 ANQGSEA. Between the trimmed V and J ends, which lost 5 bases and 2 bases, there was a span of 9 bases.

This clonotype has ten or more counts. The chain couples TRBV4-1 to TRBJ2-1; 8 bases are a match to TRBD2. The CDR3 is made up of 16 amino acids. V lost 2 bases, J lost 6 bases, and 9 bases stayed unmatched. Germline CDR1 reads MGHRA; CDR2 reads YSYEKL. In nucleotides, the CDR3 is TGCGCCAGCAGCCAAACCGGGACTAGTTCGGGCAATGAGCAGTTCTTC. It encodes CASSQTGTSSGNEQFF.

This clonotype showed up just a few times. V is TRBV30 and J is TRBJ1-5, with a weak D call TRBD1 (6 bases). The CDR3 runs to 13 residues. V lost 5 bases and J 7 bases, leaving 15 bases between the germline ends. Germline V lookup: CDR1 GTSNPN, CDR2 SVGIG (reference sequence). The CDR3 sequence: CAWALGGGQPQHF. The CDR3 nucleotides are TGTGCCTGGGCCTTAGGGGGGGGCCAGCCCCAGCATTTT. The full variable domain, its missing parts supplied by reference TRBV30 and TRBJ1-5, is SQTIHQWPATLVQPVGSPLSLECTVEGTSNPNLYWYRQAAGRGLQLLFYSVGIGQISSEVPQNLSASRPQDRQFILSSKKLLLSDSGFYLCAWALGGGQPQHFGDGTRLSIL.

This clonotype was seen repeatedly, ten times or more. The chain uses TRBV5-1 and TRBJ2-5; TRBD2 agrees at 8 bases. CDR1 is SGHRS, CDR2 YFSETQ, per germline. J gave up 1 base and V 3 bases, and 5 bases lay outside the gene matches. The CDR3 has 15 amino acids. This chain's CDR3 is CASSSSGGTQETQYF. The CDR3 region has the DNA TGCGCCAGCAGCTCGAGCGGGGGAACCCAAGAGACCCAGTACTTC.

This clonotype was observed many times. The chain carries TRBV7-2 and TRBJ1-2; D perhaps matches TRBD1 (6 bases). This CDR3 has 17 amino acids. In germline, CDR1 is SGHTA, CDR2 FQGNSA. Trimming pared 1 base from V and 5 bases from J, leaving 20 bases between. The CDR3 DNA reads TGTGCCAGCAGCTTAGTGGGGGCGGGCTCCCAACTATATGGCTACACCTTC. This gives the protein CASSLVGAGSQLYGYTF.

This clonotype was seen repeatedly, ten times or more. V gene TRBV5-1 combines with J gene TRBJ2-5; 12 bases are a match to TRBD2. The germline CDR1 and CDR2 sequences are SGHRS and YFSETQ. The CDR3 length is 16 residues. V trimming: 5 bases; J trimming: 5 bases; junction bases outside the gene matches: 10. The CDR3, as DNA: TGCGCCAGCAGTTATGGACTAGCGGGGCCCGGGGAGACCCAGTACTTC. It is translated as CASSYGLAGPGETQYF.

This clonotype showed up many times. The chain recombines TRBV5-5 with TRBJ2-1; 12 nucleotides line up with TRBD2. Germline V lookup: CDR1 SGHKS, CDR2 YYEKEE (reference sequence). V lost 4 bases and J lost 6; bases outside the gene matches: 8. The CDR3 runs 16 residues. CDR3 in amino acids: CASSERLAGAVNEQFF. CDR3 bases: TGTGCCAGCAGCGAGCGACTAGCGGGAGCCGTCAATGAGCAGTTCTTC.

This clonotype was found many times. The rearrangement links TRBV5-1 to TRBJ2-1; 9 nucleotides agree with TRBD2. Looked up from germline, CDR1 is SGHRS and CDR2 is YFSETQ. The trim removed 5 bases at V and 2 bases at J, leaving 8 bases unmatched. The CDR3 length is 16 residues. Here the CDR3 reads CASSLRLAAPYNEQFF. Here the CDR3 DNA reads TGCGCCAGCAGTCTCCGACTAGCGGCCCCCTACAATGAGCAGTTCTTC.

This clonotype showed up just a few times. J is TRBJ2-3 and V is TRBV7-3, with 8 bases lining up with TRBD2. Trimming at V came to 5 bases and at J to 4 bases, leaving 5 bases not matched to a gene. The CDR3 extends over 14 amino acids. The germline CDR1 and CDR2 sequences are SGHTA and FQGTGA. The chain's CDR3 is CASSPGLASDTQYF. Here the CDR3 DNA reads TGTGCCAGCAGCCCCGGACTAGCTTCAGATACGCAGTATTTT.

This clonotype was seen ten or more times. The chain combines TRBV7-3 with TRBJ2-3, with a possible D match to TRBD2 (6 bases). Germline loops: CDR1 SGHTA, CDR2 FQGTGA. Trimming stripped 2 bases from V and 5 bases from J, with 14 bases between. The CDR3 spans 15 residues. CDR3 sequence reads: CASSLGSRRGDTQYF. The CDR3 bases are TGTGCCAGCAGCTTAGGTAGCCGGAGGGGAGATACGCAGTATTTT.

This clonotype came up a few times. The CDR3 DNA reads TGTGCCAGCGCGACCGGGACAGGGGGCTCCTATGGCTACACCTTC. It yields the protein CASATGTGGSYGYTF. The rearrangement uses TRBV6-2 or TRBV6-3 and TRBJ1-2; 12 nucleotides align to TRBD1. This CDR3 has 15 amino acids. Looked up from germline, CDR1 is MNHEY and CDR2 is SVGEGT. J lost 4 bases, V lost 8 bases, and 8 bases had no gene match.

CDR3 residues: CASSLGQTKDTQYF. CDR3 nucleotide sequence: TGTGCCAGCAGCCTAGGACAGACCAAAGATACGCAGTATTTT. The chain uses TRBV6-5 and TRBJ2-3, with D perhaps matching TRBD1 (6 bases). V was trimmed by 6 bases and J by 5 bases, leaving 15 bases between them. Germline CDR1 reads MNHEY; CDR2 reads SVGAGI. The CDR3 loop spans 14 amino acids.

The rearrangement links TRBV20-1 to TRBJ2-3, with 8 bases identical to TRBD1. Germline CDR1 DFQATT, CDR2 SNEGSKA (reference sequence). This CDR3 is built from 14 residues. After removal of 0 bases from V and 5 bases from J, the junction contained 4 bases not matched to a gene. DNA for the CDR3: TGCAGTGCTAGAGACCCCACAGGGGGAGATACGCAGTATTTT. The encoded protein is CSARDPTGGDTQYF.

This clonotype is judged medium-sized. V usage is TRBV7-8 and J usage is TRBJ1-2; D not resolved. V shed 5 bases and J shed 3 bases, with 10 bases lying between them. The CDR3 length is 13 residues. From germline, CDR1 is SGHVS and CDR2 FQNEAQ. CDR3 DNA: TGTGCCAGCAGCAACCTAACCGACTATGGCTACACCTTC. Translation gives CASSNLTDYGYTF.